This TCR beta chain appears in the sequencing data of a study of PD-L1 blockade in urothelial cancer. Across the whole study: Blood samples had a median of approximately 150,000 T cells, approximately 83,000 unique TCRs, and clonality 0.080.

Repertoires were generated with immunoSEQ multiplex PCR, while TCRdb's copy carries only in-frame clones and drops some. Seen here are about 74,000 clones, approximately 81% observed once, and the top ten hold 4.7%. CDR3 length: 13 residues. Germline V gene data show CDR1 as LNHDA and CDR2 as SQIVND (reference sequence). The V and J ends lost 5 bases and 2 bases respectively, with 9 bases between them. Patient disease was locally advanced or metastatic urothelial carcinoma. The sample here was PBMCs, taken around atezolizumab (anti-PD-L1) treatment. This TCR was sampled from a man aged 65 to 85 with urothelial cancer. The chain is built from TRBV19 and TRBJ1-2; no definite D call. The CDR3: CASSLRGNYGYTF. The CDR3 DNA is TGTGCCAGTAGTCTAAGAGGGAACTATGGCTACACCTTC.